One and the same sample provided the 29 T cell receptor beta chains below, sequenced in a study of identical twins. From the 5' RACE reads, TCRdb called clonotypes with MiXCR, one entry per CDR3 protein. The sample consists of around 500,000 distinct CDR3 sequences, more than 13% of them appearing once. The same sample was also used in a study of yellow fever vaccine responses in identical twins.

Sample: CD4+ T cells sorted from blood. These receptors were taken from a woman aged 18 to 35 in good health.

The rearrangement joins TRBV10-3 to TRBJ2-7; weak D call: TRBD2 (5 bases). The germline V gene encodes CDR1 ENHRY and CDR2 SYGVKD. Trimming stripped 11 bases from V and 3 bases from J, with 17 bases between. This CDR3 is built from 13 residues. Here the CDR3 DNA reads TGTGCCTCCGCGGGCCAGGTGGGCTACGAGCAGTACTTC. This translates into CASAGQVGYEQYF.

The V and J genes are TRBV6-2 or TRBV6-3 and TRBJ2-7; 9 bases match TRBD2. This CDR3 spans 15 amino acids. Per the germline V gene, CDR1 is MNHEY and CDR2 is SVGEGT. The V segment lost 4 bases and the J segment 3 bases; nucleotides outside the gene matches: 7. The CDR3 is CASSSPTTSGYEQYF. The DNA for the CDR3 is TGTGCCAGCAGTTCACCCACGACTAGCGGCTACGAGCAGTACTTC.

This clonotype was counted many times. This chain links TRBV12-3 or TRBV12-4 with TRBJ1-1; D may be TRBD1 (6 bases). The CDR3 runs to 13 residues. The V gene lost 3 bases and the J gene lost 7 bases, with 12 bases spanning the gap. CDR3 in amino acids: CASSFGGPGEAFF. Here the CDR3 DNA reads TGTGCCAGCAGTTTTGGGGGGCCCGGTGAAGCTTTCTTT.

CDR3 sequence: CASSLLWGALNTGELFF. Here the CDR3 DNA reads TGTGCCAGCAGCTTACTTTGGGGGGCGTTGAACACCGGGGAGCTGTTTTTT. The V and J genes are TRBV11-2 and TRBJ2-2; the D gene could be TRBD1 or TRBD2 (6 bases each). V was cut by 2 bases and J by 1 base, with 14 bases left in between. Germline V gives CDR1 SGHAT, CDR2 FQNNGV. This CDR3 has 17 amino acids.

V usage is TRBV5-1 and J usage is TRBJ1-1, with 9 bases lining up with TRBD1. Trimming at V came to 3 bases and at J to 1 base, leaving 4 bases not matched to a gene. The CDR3 has 15 residues. Germline CDR1 and CDR2: SGHRS and YFSETQ. The CDR3 loop is CASSSNRGRNTEAFF. The CDR3 DNA reads TGCGCCAGCAGCTCGAACAGGGGGCGGAACACTGAAGCTTTCTTT. The full variable domain, with the rest looked up from reference TRBV5-1 and TRBJ1-1, is KAGVTQTPRYLIKTRGQQVTLSCSPISGHRSVSWYQQTPGQGLQFLFEYFSETQRNKGNFPGRFSGRQFSNSRSEMNVSTLELGDSALYLCASSSNRGRNTEAFFGQGTRLTVV.

The chain combines TRBV11-2 with TRBJ2-7, with a possible D match to TRBD2 (5 bases). CDR3 size: 15 residues. Germline-derived CDR1 and CDR2 are SGHAT and FQNNGV. V shed 3 bases and J shed 3 bases, with 15 bases lying between them. The CDR3 DNA is TGTGCCAGCAGCTTCGCTAGCCCCAGCGTCTACGAGCAGTACTTC. Translation gives CASSFASPSVYEQYF. The variable domain in full, completed from reference TRBV11-2 and TRBJ2-7, reads EAGVAQSPRYKIIEKRQSVAFWCNPISGHATLYWYQQILGQGPKLLIQFQNNGVVDDSQLPKDRFSAERLKGVDSTLKIQPAKLEDSAVYLCASSFASPSVYEQYFGPGTRLTVT.

V and J are TRBV9 and TRBJ2-1, with 8 bases matching TRBD2. The trim removed 4 bases at V and 7 bases at J, leaving 7 bases unmatched. Germline V gives CDR1 SGDLS, CDR2 YYNGEE. This CDR3 region has 14 residues. In nucleotides, the CDR3 is TGTGCCAGCAGCACTATGGGCGGGGGGAATGAGCAGTTCTTC. It specifies CASSTMGGGNEQFF.

V is TRBV6-5 and J is TRBJ2-7; 13 bases fit TRBD2. The CDR3 runs to 16 residues. Trimming took 2 bases from V and 7 from J; bases not matched to a gene: 8. The germline V gene encodes CDR1 MNHEY and CDR2 SVGAGI. CDR3 nucleotide sequence: TGTGCCAGCAGTTACACTGGGACTAGCGGGGTCCTGGAGCAGTACTTC. It encodes CASSYTGTSGVLEQYF.

The chain is built from TRBV7-8 and TRBJ2-7; D is ambiguous. This CDR3 spans 14 amino acids. CDR1 SGHVS and CDR2 FQNEAQ come from the germline V gene. Trimming shortened V by 5 bases and J by 0 bases, and 11 bases separated the two germline ends. As DNA, the CDR3 is TGTGCCAGCAGCCAGACACTTAGCTCCTACGAGCAGTACTTC. Its protein product is CASSQTLSSYEQYF.

This clonotype was observed a handful of times. The chain carries TRBV30 and TRBJ2-7; D uncertain. The V end was cut by 4 bases, the J end by 0 bases, with 16 bases between. The CDR3 has 15 residues. Germline values: CDR1 GTSNPN, CDR2 SVGIG (reference sequence). Here the CDR3 DNA reads TGTGCCTGGAAATCCAGGACGGCCACCTCCTACGAGCAGTACTTC. It codes for CAWKSRTATSYEQYF.

This clonotype was found a few times. The gene calls are TRBV15 and TRBJ1-2; perhaps TRBD1 as D (5 bases). The germline V and J ends were trimmed by 10 bases and 2 bases, with 26 bases remaining between them. Per germline, CDR1 LNHNV and CDR2 YYDKDF (reference sequence). The CDR3 sequence is 17 residues long. The CDR3 DNA reads TGTGCCATCAAATCTTCGACCGGGACGGGGAAAAACTATGGCTACACCTTC. The encoded protein is CAIKSSTGTGKNYGYTF.

This clonotype was detected a few times. The chain uses TRBV14 and TRBJ2-7; possibly TRBD1 for D (6 bases). Germline-derived CDR1 and CDR2 are SGHDN and FVKESK. The CDR3 is 14 amino acids. The V end was cut by 3 bases, the J end by 3 bases, with 12 bases between. CDR3 residues: CASSQEQGSYEQYF. CDR3 in DNA: TGTGCCAGCAGCCAGGAACAGGGAAGCTACGAGCAGTACTTC. Full variable domain (rest looked up from reference TRBV14 and TRBJ2-7): EAGVTQFPSHSVIEKGQTVTLRCDPISGHDNLYWYRRVMGKEIKFLLHFVKESKQDESGMPNNRFLAERTGGTYSTLKVQPAELEDSGVYFCASSQEQGSYEQYFGPGTRLTVT.

This clonotype appeared a few times. The J gene is TRBJ2-1, the V gene TRBV5-1; TRBD2 agrees at 11 bases. CDR1 is SGHRS, CDR2 YFSETQ, per germline. The CDR3 has 17 residues. J was trimmed by 10 bases and V by 0 bases; bases with no gene match: 12. CDR3 in amino acids: CASSLVLAGGPSGEQFF. CDR3 in DNA: TGCGCCAGCAGCTTGGTTTTAGCGGGGGGGCCGTCCGGCGAGCAGTTCTTC.

This clonotype was recorded many times. The gene calls are TRBV3-1 and TRBJ2-1; D is perhaps TRBD1 (6 bases). V lost 1 base and J 5 bases, leaving 12 bases between the germline ends. The CDR3 loop spans 15 amino acids. Per the germline V gene, CDR1 is LGHDT and CDR2 is YNNKEL (reference sequence). CDR3 region: CASSQGWQGHNEQFF. Here the CDR3 DNA reads TGTGCCAGCAGCCAAGGATGGCAGGGGCACAATGAGCAGTTCTTC.

The rearrangement joins TRBV3-1 to TRBJ2-5; D is undetermined. The germline CDR1 and CDR2 sequences are LGHDT and YNNKEL (reference sequence). V lost 4 bases and J lost 2, with 5 bases in between. The CDR3 loop spans 12 amino acids. CDR3 amino acids: CASSRQQETQYF. CDR3 bases: TGTGCCAGCAGCCGACAACAAGAGACCCAGTACTTC.

This chain uses TRBV10-3 with TRBJ2-1; 9 positions agree with TRBD2. Germline CDR1 ENHRY, CDR2 SYGVKD. This CDR3 region has 13 residues. The trim removed 6 bases at V and 9 bases at J, leaving 6 bases unmatched. The CDR3, as DNA: TGTGCCATCAGGGCGGGAGGGCCGAGTGAGCAGTTCTTC. Residues: CAIRAGGPSEQFF.

This clonotype was counted a few times. The chain combines TRBV6-2 or TRBV6-3 with TRBJ2-7; 8 bases map to TRBD2. The CDR3 is 14 residues long. V trimming: 0 bases; J trimming: 6 bases; junction bases outside the gene matches: 4. CDR1 MNHEY and CDR2 SVGEGT come from the germline V gene. CDR3 protein: CASSYSGTRGEQYF. The CDR3, as DNA: TGTGCCAGCAGTTACTCCGGGACTAGGGGCGAGCAGTACTTC.

This chain connects TRBV20-1 to TRBJ2-5; no firm D call. CDR3 length: 14 residues. Germline V gene lookup returns CDR1 DFQATT and CDR2 SNEGSKA (reference sequence). With 1 base removed from V and 5 bases from J, the gap between germline ends came to 14 bases. The CDR3 is CSARGVVVWETQYF. The CDR3 nucleotides are TGCAGTGCTAGAGGGGTCGTGGTATGGGAGACCCAGTACTTC.

This clonotype was detected a few times. This chain joins TRBV28 and TRBJ1-2; 7 nucleotides line up with TRBD1. Unmatched junction bases numbered 14, after V lost 4 bases and J lost 9 bases. Germline V gene data show CDR1 as MDHEN and CDR2 as SYDVKM. CDR3 length equals 15 residues. CDR3: CASSSYLWDSRSYTF. The CDR3 DNA sequence: TGTGCCAGCAGTTCGTATCTTTGGGACAGTCGTAGCTACACCTTC.

The chain combines TRBV12-3 or TRBV12-4 with TRBJ2-7; 7 nucleotides line up with TRBD1. The CDR3 runs 14 residues. The V and J ends lost 2 bases and 3 bases, in that order; junction bases with no gene match: 4. The chain's CDR3 is CASSLSGQRYEQYF. The CDR3 region has the DNA TGTGCCAGCAGTTTATCGGGACAGCGCTACGAGCAGTACTTC.

The chain has TRBV9 and TRBJ2-5; D gene ambiguous. There are 14 residues in the CDR3. V lost 0 bases to trimming and J lost 4 bases, with 10 bases between them. Germline V gene data show CDR1 as SGDLS and CDR2 as YYNGEE. CDR3 amino acids: CASSVVGSGETQYF. CDR3 sequence (DNA): TGTGCCAGCAGCGTAGTGGGGTCGGGAGAGACCCAGTACTTC.

There are a few counts of this clonotype. V is TRBV12-3 or TRBV12-4 and J is TRBJ2-2; D gene unclear. The CDR3 sequence is 14 residues long. Between the trimmed V and J ends, which lost 6 bases and 4 bases, there was a span of 12 bases. CDR3 DNA: TGTGCCAGCAGCCCCGGGCCGAGCACCGGGGAGCTGTTTTTT. As protein: CASSPGPSTGELFF.

This clonotype was picked up many times. The gene calls are TRBV2 and TRBJ2-3; tentatively, D is TRBD1 (5 bases). Trimming left V 3 bases short and J 2 bases short, with 18 bases between. This CDR3 is 17 amino acids long. Germline values: CDR1 SNHLY, CDR2 FYNNEI. CDR3 in amino acids: CASSEVGLVGATDTQYF. CDR3 sequence (DNA): TGTGCCAGCAGTGAGGTGGGGCTAGTCGGAGCCACAGATACGCAGTATTTT. Based on the CDR3 plus reference TRBV2 and TRBJ2-3, the full variable domain is EPEVTQTPSHQVTQMGQEVILRCVPISNHLYFYWYRQILGQKVEFLVSFYNNEISEKSEIFDDQFSVERPDGSNFTLKIRSTKLEDSAMYFCASSEVGLVGATDTQYFGPGTRLTVL.

In this sample, this clonotype turned up a few times. The rearrangement joins TRBV7-9 to TRBJ2-3, with D unclear. Germline lookup yields CDR1 SEHNR and CDR2 FQNEAQ (reference sequence). This CDR3 is built from 15 residues. V lost 5 bases and J 2 bases, leaving 14 bases between the germline ends. The DNA for the CDR3 is TGTGCCAGCAGCCTAACGGCCCGAATCACAGATACGCAGTATTTT. This encodes CASSLTARITDTQYF.

This clonotype was picked up many times. This rearrangement joins TRBV4-2 to TRBJ2-7, with D possibly TRBD2 on 6 matching bases. The CDR3 is 17 residues long. Trimming stripped 0 bases from V and 0 bases from J, with 15 bases between. CDR1 and CDR2 from the germline V gene are LGHNA and YNFKEQ. The CDR3 spells CASSQDVAGKSSYEQYF. As DNA, the CDR3 is TGTGCCAGCAGCCAAGATGTCGCGGGGAAAAGCTCCTACGAGCAGTACTTC.

This rearrangement joins TRBV27 to TRBJ2-7; TRBD2 matches at 9 bases. The CDR3 totals 19 residues. Trimming at V came to 4 bases and at J to 0 bases, leaving 16 bases not matched to a gene. Germline V gene lookup returns CDR1 MNHEY and CDR2 SMNVEV (reference sequence). The CDR3 bases are TGTGCCAGCAGTTCCTATACGCGGGGGGGCTCACCCTCCTCCTACGAGCAGTACTTC. This encodes CASSSYTRGGSPSSYEQYF.

A few counts support this clonotype. The gene calls are TRBV20-1 and TRBJ2-7, with 9 bases fitting TRBD2. The CDR3 extends over 13 amino acids. From germline, CDR1 is DFQATT and CDR2 SNEGSKA (reference sequence). The trim removed 6 bases at V and 6 bases at J, leaving 9 bases unmatched. This chain's CDR3 is CSAVTSGGGEQYF. CDR3 in DNA: TGCAGTGCAGTGACTAGCGGAGGAGGCGAGCAGTACTTC.

This chain connects TRBV5-1 to TRBJ2-5; no reliable D call. The CDR3 is made up of 12 amino acids. V lost 0 bases, J lost 5 bases, and 5 bases lay in between. The germline gives CDR1 SGHRS, CDR2 YFSETQ. CDR3 bases: TGCGCCAGCAGCTTGGAGCCGGAGACCCAGTACTTC. Amino acids: CASSLEPETQYF.

This clonotype appeared a few times. This chain connects TRBV20-1 to TRBJ2-3, with 11 bases that match TRBD2. This CDR3 spans 14 amino acids. From germline, CDR1 is DFQATT and CDR2 SNEGSKA (reference sequence). V lost 6 bases and J lost 5; bases outside the gene matches: 7. CDR3 in DNA: TGCAGTGCGGAACTAGCGGGAGTCAGAGATACGCAGTATTTT. It yields the protein CSAELAGVRDTQYF.